What follows are 3 T cell receptor beta chains derived from one specimen sequenced in a study of cytomegalovirus exposure and HLA in healthy donors. Primers included in the PCR were 60 Vbeta and 13 Jbeta primers. Profiling relied on immunoSEQ multiplex PCR, and the TCRdb table lists in-frame clones only, not all of them. The sample consists of about 90,000 clones, less than 75% of them appearing once. Sequencing was carried out using PBMCs. Every receptor here comes from a woman aged 25 to 39 in good health and CMV-seropositive.

The chain recombines TRBV2 with TRBJ1-1; perhaps TRBD1 as D (5 bases). Trimming took 4 bases from V and 5 from J, leaving 11 bases between them. CDR1 and CDR2 from the germline V gene are SNHLY and FYNNEI. This CDR3 is built from 13 residues. The CDR3 coding sequence is TGTGCCAGCAGTGGGGACGCGGGGACTGAAGCTTTCTTT. Its translation: CASSGDAGTEAFF. The variable domain in full, completed from reference TRBV2 and TRBJ1-1, reads EPEVTQTPSHQVTQMGQEVILRCVPISNHLYFYWYRQILGQKVEFLVSFYNNEISEKSEIFDDQFSVERPDGSNFTLKIRSTKLEDSAMYFCASSGDAGTEAFFGQGTRLTVV.

The chain carries TRBV11-3 and TRBJ2-2; 12 bases fit TRBD1. The CDR3 runs to 15 residues. Trimming at V came to 6 bases and at J to 6 bases, leaving 5 bases not matched to a gene. From germline, CDR1 is SGHNT and CDR2 YENEEA. Written as DNA, the CDR3 is TGTGCCAGCAGTCCGGGGACAGGGGGCTCCGGGGAGCTGTTTTTT. It is translated as CASSPGTGGSGELFF.

This sequence joins TRBV7-9 and TRBJ2-1; maybe TRBD2 (7 bases). CDR1 is SEHNR and CDR2 is FQNEAQ in the germline V gene (reference sequence). This CDR3 comprises 18 residues. Trimming left V 6 bases short and J 0 bases short, with 21 bases between. The CDR3 loop reads CASRPPGTRGGSYNEQFF. Here the CDR3 DNA reads TGTGCCAGCAGGCCACCTGGGACGAGGGGGGGCTCCTACAATGAGCAGTTCTTC. The full variable domain, rest sourced from reference TRBV7-9 and TRBJ2-1, is DTGVSQNPRHKITKRGQNVTFRCDPISEHNRLYWYRQTLGQGPEFLTYFQNEAQLEKSRLLSDRFSAERPKGSFSTLEIQRTEQGDSAMYLCASRPPGTRGGSYNEQFFGPGTRLTVL.